The present T cell receptor beta chain was sequenced within a study of cytomegalovirus exposure and HLA in healthy donors. Amplification used 60 Vbeta primers and 13 Jbeta primers. Per the original data handling: About 11 million of 80 million to 85 million unique TCR beta chains were shared, per a later count. The repertoire was sequenced with immunoSEQ multiplex PCR; TCRdb's copy has only in-frame clones and lacks some. The V and J calls and the clone size are those of that table, but D and trimming were determined from the DNA. The data hold about 63,000 clones, with about 76% observed a single time. Details on this clone: Its cognate antigen is unknown.

Study-level findings and limits: Indistinguishable V segments, including TRBV6-2 and TRBV6-3, were excluded.

Germline V gene data show CDR1 as SNHLY and CDR2 as FYNNEI. Trimming removed 8 bases from V and 9 bases from J; junction bases left unmatched: 18. CDR3 length: 15 residues. This chain links TRBV2 with TRBJ1-1, with TRBD1 matching over 7 bases. The sample taken for sequencing was PBMCs. The TCR comes from a man aged 45-60 years in good health and CMV-seronegative. The CDR3 spells CASWGTGDRGDKAFF. The CDR3 nucleotides read TGTGCCAGCTGGGGAACAGGGGATAGGGGGGATAAAGCTTTCTTT.